A single sample is the source of the 6 T cell receptor beta chains below, sequenced in a study of CD8 T cells in ankylosing spondylitis. Notes on the study in general: Apparently characteristic of ankylosing spondylitis blood was a TCR beta motif (about eight highly homologous variants).

The antigens for these receptors are not known. From the 5' RACE reads, TCRdb called clonotypes with MiXCR, one entry per CDR3 protein. Here the sample spans about 220,000 distinct CDR3 sequences, 15% to 20% being singletons. Source material: blood, either unsorted or a sorted T cell fraction (not recorded which). These TCRs come from a male donor with ankylosing spondylitis.

This clonotype came up a few times. The CDR3 region has the DNA TGTGCCAGCAGTCAAAATTGGGGAATAGACACAGATACGCAGTATTTT. Its protein is CASSQNWGIDTDTQYF. This chain joins TRBV28 and TRBJ2-3; D gene unclear. The CDR3 is made up of 16 amino acids. Trimming stripped 5 bases from V and 2 bases from J, with 17 bases between. Germline loops: CDR1 MDHEN, CDR2 SYDVKM.

This chain uses TRBV27 with TRBJ2-7, with no clear D. Trimming removed 6 bases at V and 9 bases at J, with 9 bases between. CDR1 is MNHEY and CDR2 is SMNVEV in the germline V gene (reference sequence). This CDR3 comprises 10 residues. The CDR3 DNA reads TGTGCCAGCAGCCACCGGTGGCAGTACTTC. This encodes CASSHRWQYF.

The CDR3, as DNA: TGCGCCAGCAGCCAAGATCGGCAGTTGAGGGATTCACCCCTCCACTTT. Protein product: CASSQDRQLRDSPLHF. J is TRBJ1-6 and V is TRBV4-3; no firm D call. The germline gives CDR1 LGHNA, CDR2 YSLEER. This CDR3 is 16 amino acids long. V lost 0 bases, J lost 8 bases, and 14 bases lay in between.

The V gene is TRBV4-3, the J gene TRBJ1-1; TRBD1 is a possible D gene (5 bases). V was trimmed by 0 bases and J by 1 base, leaving 15 bases between them. The germline V gene encodes CDR1 LGHNA and CDR2 YSLEER. The CDR3 totals 17 residues. CDR3: CASSQDRMEGPNTEAFF. The CDR3 region has the DNA TGCGCCAGCAGCCAAGATAGGATGGAGGGACCGAACACTGAAGCTTTCTTT.

The gene calls are TRBV20-1 and TRBJ2-7, with TRBD2 matching over 10 bases. The CDR3 extends over 15 amino acids. From germline, CDR1 is DFQATT and CDR2 SNEGSKA (reference sequence). V lost 1 base, J lost 5 bases, and 8 bases stayed unmatched. The CDR3 nucleotides are TGCAGTGCTAGAGGGAGGAGCGGGAGGGTCGACGAGCAGTACTTC. This sequence encodes CSARGRSGRVDEQYF.

The gene calls are TRBV3-1 and TRBJ2-3; 9 bases match TRBD2. After removal of 3 bases from V and 0 bases from J, the junction contained 4 bases not matched to a gene. Germline CDR1 reads LGHDT; CDR2 reads YNNKEL (reference sequence). The CDR3 is 16 amino acids. Written as DNA, the CDR3 is TGTGCCAGCAGCCACAGACTAGCGGCTAGCACAGATACGCAGTATTTT. Translated: CASSHRLAASTDTQYF.